The 19 T cell receptor beta chains listed next were all sequenced from one sample in a study of response to subunit inactivated influenza vaccine. From the RT-PCR reads, TCRdb called clonotypes with MiXCR, one entry per CDR3 protein. The sample records about 570,000 distinct CDR3 sequences, around 11% being singletons. These data were also reused for a study on T cells expressing NK-cell markers. From that study: UMI-tagged 5'RACE template switching yielded the TCR beta cDNA.

The sequencing here drew on PBMCs from blood, taken on the day of vaccination. Every receptor here comes from a man over 45 who received an inactivated influenza vaccine.

V and J are TRBV12-3 or TRBV12-4 and TRBJ2-5; 9 bases match TRBD2. The CDR3 totals 14 residues. The ends lost 2 bases at V and 7 bases at J; junction bases unmatched: 5. The CDR3 loop reads CASSLQRGEVTQYF. The CDR3 nucleotides are TGTGCCAGCAGTTTACAGCGGGGGGAAGTGACCCAGTACTTC.

V and J are TRBV12-3 or TRBV12-4 and TRBJ2-3; 13 bases match TRBD2. There are 18 residues in the CDR3. Trimming cost V 7 bases and J 6 bases; bases outside gene matches: 16. CDR3: CASIPGLAGLVLLDTQYF. The CDR3 region has the DNA TGTGCCAGCATCCCGGGACTAGCGGGGCTGGTCCTTTTGGATACGCAGTATTTT.

This clonotype came up a few times. The V gene is TRBV11-2, the J gene TRBJ2-1; 13 bases fit TRBD2. V lost 3 bases, J lost 8 bases, and 10 bases stayed unmatched. The length of the CDR3 is 17 residues. Germline CDR1 and CDR2: SGHAT and FQNNGV. Here the CDR3 DNA reads TGTGCCAGCAGCTTGAGACCGGGACTAGCGGGGTGGGATGAGCAGTTCTTC. Translating it yields CASSLRPGLAGWDEQFF.

The chain couples TRBV6-5 to TRBJ2-7; a possible D gene is TRBD2 (6 bases). Trimming shortened V by 3 bases and J by 3 bases, and 15 bases separated the two germline ends. Germline V CDR1 and CDR2: MNHEY, SVGAGI. This CDR3 has 15 residues. CDR3 amino acids: CASSYGIGGFYEQYF. The CDR3 DNA reads as TGTGCCAGCAGTTATGGAATCGGGGGTTTCTACGAGCAGTACTTC.

This clonotype was detected only a few times. The chain combines TRBV27 with TRBJ1-6, with no clear D. The germline CDR1 and CDR2 sequences are MNHEY and SMNVEV (reference sequence). This CDR3 is built from 18 residues. V shed 0 bases and J shed 0 bases, with 12 bases lying between them. CDR3 in amino acids: CASSLSKGISSYNSPLHF. The CDR3 DNA reads TGTGCCAGCAGTTTATCGAAAGGGATAAGCTCCTATAATTCACCCCTCCACTTT.

This sequence joins TRBV19 and TRBJ2-2; D may be TRBD2 (6 bases). V lost 5 bases and J 4 bases, leaving 11 bases between the germline ends. The germline V gene has CDR1 LNHDA and CDR2 SQIVND (reference sequence). The CDR3 is 14 residues long. CDR3 DNA: TGTGCCAGTAGTTCGGGACTTGGCACCGGGGAGCTGTTTTTT. Encoded protein: CASSSGLGTGELFF. Combining the CDR3 with reference TRBV19 and TRBJ2-2 gives the whole variable domain DGGITQSPKYLFRKEGQNVTLSCEQNLNHDAMYWYRQDPGQGLRLIYYSQIVNDFQKGDIAEGYSVSREKKESFPLTVTSAQKNPTAFYLCASSSGLGTGELFFGEGSRLTVL.

This rearrangement joins TRBV24-1 to TRBJ2-1, with 11 bases identical to TRBD2. Germline-derived CDR1 and CDR2 are KGHDR and SFDVKD. V shed 3 bases, J shed 6 bases, and the junction held 6 bases outside the gene matches. The CDR3 has 16 amino acids. The CDR3 DNA sequence: TGTGCCACCAGTGATCCCGGCCTAGCGGGAGGCAATGAGCAGTTCTTC. Its translation: CATSDPGLAGGNEQFF.

The rearrangement uses TRBV10-3 and TRBJ2-3; D call uncertain. The CDR3 sequence is 12 residues long. In germline, CDR1 is ENHRY, CDR2 SYGVKD. V was pared by 4 bases and J by 5 bases, with 7 bases between. The CDR3 DNA reads as TGTGCCATCAGTGCAAGGAAAGATACGCAGTATTTT. Encoded protein: CAISARKDTQYF.

This clonotype has just a few counts. The V and J genes are TRBV20-1 and TRBJ2-5; 12 nucleotides align to TRBD2. The CDR3 contains 20 residues. Germline CDR1 is DFQATT and CDR2 is SNEGSKA (reference sequence). V lost 0 bases to trimming and J lost 2 bases; unmatched junction nucleotides: 16. CDR3 sequence reads: CSARENFKGLAGRKQETQYF. CDR3 coding DNA: TGCAGTGCTAGAGAAAACTTCAAGGGACTAGCGGGCCGAAAACAAGAGACCCAGTACTTC.

This clonotype appeared many times. The CDR3: CASSPRLGNEKLFF. CDR3 sequence (DNA): TGTGCCAGCAGCCCACGCTTGGGGAATGAAAAACTGTTTTTT. The chain uses TRBV4-2 and TRBJ1-4; D is unclear. The ends were cut back, 4 bases at V and 5 bases at J, with 11 bases in the middle. Germline CDR1 is LGHNA and CDR2 is YNFKEQ. This CDR3 spans 14 amino acids.

V gene TRBV2 combines with J gene TRBJ2-5; D remains ambiguous. V lost 8 bases, J lost 5 bases, and 9 bases lay in between. There are 11 residues in the CDR3. Germline CDR1 reads SNHLY; CDR2 reads FYNNEI. Here the CDR3 DNA reads TGTGCCAGCGGGGTAGGGGAGACCCAGTACTTC. Translating gives CASGVGETQYF.

Many counts were recorded for this clonotype. This chain joins TRBV6-5 and TRBJ2-7; 9 nucleotides agree with TRBD1. CDR1 and CDR2 from the germline V gene are MNHEY and SVGAGI. The CDR3 contains 17 residues. V gave up 0 bases and J gave up 3 bases; unmatched junction bases: 9. The CDR3 protein is CASSYSIPGQGFYEQYF. CDR3 coding DNA: TGTGCCAGCAGTTACTCAATACCGGGACAGGGTTTCTACGAGCAGTACTTC.

The CDR3 spells CASSPGRETGELFF. In DNA form, the CDR3 reads TGCGCCAGCAGCCCCGGAAGGGAGACCGGGGAGCTGTTTTTT. The chain couples TRBV5-1 to TRBJ2-2, with D tentatively TRBD2 (5 bases). V was trimmed by 4 bases and J by 5 bases, leaving 12 bases between them. The CDR3 extends over 14 amino acids. Germline assignment: CDR1 SGHRS and CDR2 YFSETQ.

This clonotype was seen only a few times. The chain has TRBV7-9 and TRBJ2-7; D unclear. Germline CDR1 and CDR2: SEHNR and FQNEAQ (reference sequence). V dropped 1 base and J dropped 6 bases, with 16 bases sitting between them. The CDR3 loop spans 15 amino acids. The CDR3 DNA reads as TGTGCCAGCAGCTTAGTCGGCATACGGCGTTCCGAGCAGTACTTC. It encodes CASSLVGIRRSEQYF.

V is TRBV5-1 and J is TRBJ2-1; D is possibly TRBD1 (6 bases). V was cut by 4 bases and J by 2 bases, with 13 bases left in between. This CDR3 comprises 15 residues. Germline V gives CDR1 SGHRS, CDR2 YFSETQ. CDR3 protein: CASSDGGQPYNEQFF. CDR3 nucleotide sequence: TGCGCCAGCAGCGATGGGGGACAACCCTACAATGAGCAGTTCTTC.

This clonotype was found many times. The chain links TRBV24-1 to TRBJ2-1, with 7 bases fitting TRBD2. In germline, CDR1 is KGHDR, CDR2 SFDVKD. The CDR3 consists of 15 residues. V lost 7 bases to trimming and J lost 3 bases; unmatched junction nucleotides: 8. The CDR3 coding sequence is TGTGCCACCAGCACGGGGGAGGGCCTCTACAATGAGCAGTTCTTC. Residues: CATSTGEGLYNEQFF.

The rearrangement links TRBV7-9 to TRBJ2-7; D is unresolved. This CDR3 comprises 14 residues. The V and J ends lost 2 bases and 1 base respectively, with 9 bases between them. The germline V gene encodes CDR1 SEHNR and CDR2 FQNEAQ (reference sequence). The CDR3 nucleotides are TGTGCCAGCAGCTTAACTGACGGATCCTACGAGCAGTACTTC. Its translation is CASSLTDGSYEQYF.

This clonotype occurred a few times. This chain uses TRBV29-1 with TRBJ2-7, with 11 nucleotides matching TRBD1. Germline assignment: CDR1 SQVTM and CDR2 ANQGSEA. This CDR3 has 15 residues. Trimming took 6 bases from V and 4 from J; bases not matched to a gene: 11. CDR3 in amino acids: CSVSRADRGQYEQYF. CDR3 nucleotide sequence: TGCAGCGTCTCCCGTGCGGACAGGGGGCAGTACGAGCAGTACTTC.

Concerning this clonotype: Given a much more abundant clone one base away, this may be a read error. This chain connects TRBV28 to TRBJ1-2; D is unresolved. Germline V gene sequence: CDR1 MDHEN, CDR2 SYDVKM. The CDR3 has 12 amino acids. The CDR3 here is CASSLANCGYTF. CDR3 nucleotide sequence: TGTGCCAGCAGTTTAGCTAACTGTGGCTACACCTTC.